Listed below are T cell receptor beta chains from one sample, sequenced in a study of control samples from healthy donors and cancer patients. The method was immunoSEQ multiplex PCR; TCRdb's version includes in-frame clones alone and lacks a portion of them. Of 120,000 to 150,000 clones detected, around 94% appear once; the ten largest clones hold about 12%. The sequenced sample consisted of blood. The receptors were gathered from a middle-aged man in good health. CDR3s include the opening cysteine and the closing phenylalanine or tryptophan. Fields, in order: clone size, D gene, V gene, J gene, CDR3 length, CDR3 protein, CDR3 DNA. A D gene is named only where the DNA matches it firmly. Size tells how often a clone was seen (once, few, many) or the class of an expanded clone, and some rows leave it out.

size: -; D: -; V: TRBV12-3/TRBV12-4; J: TRBJ2-7; length: 13; CDR3: CASSLGRAYEQYF; DNA: TGTGCCAGCAGTTTAGGGCGGGCCTACGAGCAGTACTTC
size: -; D: TRBD2; V: TRBV4-3; J: TRBJ2-3; length: 17; CDR3: CASSQDPSRTSGDTQYF; DNA: TGCGCCAGCAGCCAAGATCCCTCGAGGACTAGTGGAGATACGCAGTATTTT
size: -; D: -; V: TRBV11-3; J: TRBJ2-2; length: 13; CDR3: CASSFGDTGELFF; DNA: TGTGCCAGCAGCTTTGGGGACACCGGGGAGCTGTTTTTT
size: -; D: -; V: TRBV11-3; J: TRBJ2-5; length: 12; CDR3: CASSFSGETQYF; DNA: TGTGCCAGCAGCTTTTCAGGAGAGACCCAGTACTTC
size: -; D: TRBD1; V: TRBV18; J: TRBJ1-2; length: 13; CDR3: CASARQGGYGYTF; DNA: TGTGCCAGCGCTAGACAGGGAGGGTATGGCTACACCTTC
size: -; D: -; V: TRBV28; J: TRBJ2-1; length: 13; CDR3: CASSFGGGNEQFF; DNA: TGTGCCAGCAGTTTCGGAGGGGGCAATGAGCAGTTCTTC
size: few; D: -; V: TRBV7-2; J: TRBJ2-1; length: 11; CDR3: CASSSRDLQFF; DNA: TGTGCCAGCAGCTCCCGGGACTTACAGTTCTTC
size: -; D: -; V: TRBV7-4; J: TRBJ2-1; length: 16; CDR3: CASSLARDRQYNEQFF; DNA: TGTGCCAGCAGCTTAGCGCGGGACAGACAATACAATGAGCAGTTCTTC
size: -; D: -; V: TRBV7-9; J: TRBJ2-3; length: 13; CDR3: CASSSDGTDTQYF; DNA: TGTGCCAGCAGCTCGGACGGCACAGATACGCAGTATTTT
size: -; D: -; V: TRBV6-5; J: TRBJ1-2; length: 14; CDR3: CASSNDVANYGYTF; DNA: TGTGCCAGCAGTAACGACGTAGCTAACTATGGCTACACCTTC
size: -; D: -; V: TRBV19; J: TRBJ1-3; length: 15; CDR3: CASSIASGRRNTIYF; DNA: TGTGCCAGTAGTATCGCGTCGGGGCGACGAAACACCATATATTTT
size: -; D: -; V: TRBV15; J: TRBJ2-3; length: 16; CDR3: CATSRLPRDSTDTQYF; DNA: TGTGCCACCAGCAGACTCCCCCGGGATAGCACAGATACGCAGTATTTT
size: -; D: -; V: TRBV5-8; J: TRBJ2-1; length: 14; CDR3: CASSLELGAGEQFF; DNA: TGTGCCAGCAGCTTGGAGCTTGGGGCGGGTGAGCAGTTCTTC
size: -; D: -; V: TRBV29-1; J: TRBJ2-7; length: 13; CDR3: CSVEPEVMGEQYF; DNA: TGCAGCGTTGAACCCGAGGTAATGGGCGAGCAGTACTTC
size: -; D: -; V: TRBV28; J: TRBJ1-3; length: 15; CDR3: CASSPNSGVGNTIYF; DNA: TGTGCCAGCAGCCCAAATTCAGGGGTTGGAAACACCATATATTTT
size: -; D: TRBD2; V: TRBV11-2; J: TRBJ2-3; length: 19; CDR3: CASSLSRWASGGATDTQYF; DNA: TGTGCCAGCAGCTTATCCCGTTGGGCTAGCGGGGGGGCTACAGATACGCAGTATTTT
size: -; D: TRBD1; V: TRBV6-2/TRBV6-3; J: TRBJ1-5; length: 16; CDR3: CASSAARTGGNQPQHF; DNA: TGTGCCAGCAGCGCAGCCCGGACAGGGGGCAATCAGCCCCAGCATTTT
size: -; D: -; V: TRBV10-2; J: TRBJ1-6; length: 13; CDR3: CASSWEGNSPLHF; DNA: TGCGCCAGCAGTTGGGAGGGGAATTCACCCCTCCACTTT
size: -; D: -; V: TRBV28; J: TRBJ1-1; length: 14; CDR3: CASSRRLLNTEAFF; DNA: TGTGCCAGCAGTCGAAGGCTATTGAACACTGAAGCTTTCTTT
size: -; D: -; V: TRBV5-1; J: TRBJ1-6; length: 14; CDR3: CASSLEVNNSPLHF; DNA: TGCGCCAGCAGCTTGGAGGTCAATAATTCACCCCTCCACTTT
size: -; D: TRBD1; V: TRBV7-3; J: TRBJ1-1; length: 14; CDR3: CASSDRGQGTEAFF; DNA: TGTGCCAGCAGCGACAGGGGGCAAGGTACTGAAGCTTTCTTT
size: -; D: -; V: TRBV18; J: TRBJ1-1; length: 15; CDR3: CASSPPRGANTEAFF; DNA: TGTGCCAGCTCACCACCGCGAGGGGCGAACACTGAAGCTTTCTTT
size: -; D: -; V: TRBV14; J: TRBJ1-4; length: 18; CDR3: CASSQLTVRKATNEKLFF; DNA: TGTGCCAGCAGCCAACTCACCGTCAGGAAAGCAACTAATGAAAAACTGTTTTTT
size: -; D: TRBD1; V: TRBV3-1/TRBV3-2; J: TRBJ1-6; length: 16; CDR3: CASSPTTGPGRSPLHF; DNA: TGTGCCAGCAGCCCGACGACAGGGCCCGGGAGGTCACCCCTCCACTTT
size: -; D: -; V: TRBV20-1; J: TRBJ2-7; length: 12; CDR3: CSASSRFGEQYF; DNA: TGCAGTGCTAGTTCGCGGTTTGGCGAGCAGTACTTC
size: -; D: -; V: TRBV19; J: TRBJ2-7; length: 15; CDR3: CASSISAGGFYEQYF; DNA: TGTGCCAGTAGTATATCTGCAGGGGGGTTCTACGAGCAGTACTTC
size: -; D: TRBD1; V: TRBV9; J: TRBJ1-2; length: 14; CDR3: CASSISGTGYGYTF; DNA: TGTGCCAGCAGCATCTCCGGGACAGGCTATGGCTACACCTTC
size: -; D: TRBD2; V: TRBV9; J: TRBJ2-7; length: 14; CDR3: CASTGLAGIHEQYF; DNA: TGTGCCAGCACCGGACTAGCGGGAATCCACGAGCAGTACTTC
size: -; D: TRBD1; V: TRBV2; J: TRBJ1-5; length: 14; CDR3: CASTPDRGNQPQHF; DNA: TGTGCCAGCACCCCGGACAGGGGCAATCAGCCCCAGCATTTT
size: -; D: TRBD1; V: TRBV2; J: TRBJ2-7; length: 14; CDR3: CASAKGQGGNEQYF; DNA: TGTGCCAGCGCCAAGGGACAGGGTGGGAACGAGCAGTACTTC
size: -; D: -; V: TRBV5-1; J: TRBJ2-3; length: 15; CDR3: CASKLADALTDTQYF; DNA: TGCGCCAGTAAATTAGCGGACGCACTCACAGATACGCAGTATTTT
size: -; D: -; V: TRBV6-2/TRBV6-3; J: TRBJ1-5; length: 13; CDR3: CASSPRGNQPQHF; DNA: TGTGCCAGCAGCCCCCGGGGCAATCAGCCCCAGCATTTT
size: -; D: TRBD1; V: TRBV29-1; J: TRBJ2-7; length: 13; CDR3: CSGRTGDAYEQYF; DNA: TGCAGCGGACGGACAGGGGACGCCTACGAGCAGTACTTC
size: -; D: -; V: TRBV6-5; J: TRBJ1-5; length: 13; CDR3: CASSRQLNQPQHF; DNA: TGTGCCAGCAGTAGACAGCTCAATCAGCCCCAGCATTTT
size: -; D: TRBD1; V: TRBV5-1; J: TRBJ1-4; length: 14; CDR3: CASSLGDSNEKLFF; DNA: TGCGCCAGCAGCTTGGGGGACAGTAATGAAAAACTGTTTTTT
size: -; D: TRBD2; V: TRBV19; J: TRBJ2-3; length: 14; CDR3: CASSSASGSDTQYF; DNA: TGTGCCAGTAGTAGTGCTAGCGGCTCAGATACGCAGTATTTT
size: once; D: -; V: TRBV7-2; J: TRBJ1-5; length: 17; CDR3: CASSLGQVRGSNQPQHF; DNA: TGTGCCAGCAGCTTAGGGCAGGTCCGGGGTAGCAATCAGCCCCAGCATTTT
size: -; D: -; V: TRBV5-1; J: TRBJ1-5; length: 16; CDR3: CASSLEGQNSNQPQHF; DNA: TGCGCCAGCAGCTTGGAGGGGCAGAATAGCAATCAGCCCCAGCATTTT
size: -; D: TRBD1; V: TRBV24-1; J: TRBJ2-7; length: 16; CDR3: CATSVETGGDTYEQYF; DNA: TGTGCCACCAGTGTTGAGACAGGGGGCGACACCTACGAGCAGTACTTC